The next 18 T cell receptor beta chains were all read from a single sample in a study of blood T cell repertoires in COVID-19. Generated by immunoSEQ multiplex PCR, the TCRdb table keeps only in-frame clones and is missing some. The sample lists 180,000 or so clones, roughly 79% occurring once. Sequencing was performed on peripheral blood. These receptor sequences come from a woman aged 40 to 55 with COVID-19, enrolled during active disease.

The gene calls are TRBV5-8 and TRBJ2-7; 12 positions agree with TRBD2. V gave up 3 bases and J gave up 0 bases; unmatched junction bases: 1. The length of the CDR3 is 15 residues. Germline loops: CDR1 SGHTS, CDR2 YDEGEE. CDR3 DNA sequence: TGTGCCAGCAGCTGGACTAGCGGGAACTCCTACGAGCAGTACTTC. Translated: CASSWTSGNSYEQYF.

Here the CDR3 DNA reads TGTGCCAGCAGCGTAGACAGCGGGAATTACAATGAGCAGTTCTTC. Its translation is CASSVDSGNYNEQFF. The chain has TRBV9 and TRBJ2-1, with 7 bases lining up with TRBD2. Unmatched junction bases numbered 4, after V lost 0 bases and J lost 4 bases. Germline V gene sequence: CDR1 SGDLS, CDR2 YYNGEE. CDR3 length: 15 amino acids.

The V gene is TRBV30, the J gene TRBJ2-2; TRBD2 is a possible D gene (5 bases). CDR3 length: 12 amino acids. Trimming cost V 4 bases and J 10 bases, with 13 bases left between them. Germline assignment: CDR1 GTSNPN and CDR2 SVGIG (reference sequence). In DNA, the CDR3 is TGTGCCTGGAACCTGAGGGCCTTGGAGCTGTTTTTT. Encoded protein: CAWNLRALELFF.

The sample holds one count of this clone. The rearrangement links TRBV2 to TRBJ1-3; 8 bases line up with TRBD1. Germline V CDR1 and CDR2: SNHLY, FYNNEI. The CDR3 totals 14 residues. Trimming took 6 bases from V and 3 from J; bases not matched to a gene: 4. The CDR3 spells CASSSGGGGNTIYF. As DNA, the CDR3 is TGTGCCAGCAGCTCAGGGGGCGGTGGAAACACCATATATTTT.

Here the CDR3 reads CASSGAGGAEKLFF. The DNA of the CDR3 is TGTGCCAGCAGTGGTGCGGGGGGAGCTGAAAAACTGTTTTTT. The chain uses TRBV6-6 and TRBJ1-4; possible D gene TRBD1, 5 bases. V lost 5 bases, J lost 7 bases, and 14 bases lay in between. Germline-derived CDR1 and CDR2 are MNHNY and SVGAGI (reference sequence). The length of the CDR3 is 14 residues.

The V gene is TRBV3-1 (or the pseudogene TRBV3-2), the J gene TRBJ2-5; tentative D call: TRBD1 (5 bases). The CDR3 spans 14 residues. V lost 1 base, J lost 9 bases, and 15 bases lay in between. Germline V gene lookup returns CDR1 LGHDT and CDR2 YNNKEL (reference sequence). The DNA for the CDR3 is TGTGCCAGCAGCCAAGGAAGGGCCCAAGGGGCCCAGTACTTC. It specifies CASSQGRAQGAQYF.

This chain links TRBV30 with TRBJ2-7, with a tentative D call TRBD1 (5 bases). CDR1 is GTSNPN and CDR2 is SVGIG in the germline V gene (reference sequence). Trimming took 3 bases from V and 5 from J, leaving 20 bases between them. The length of the CDR3 is 15 residues. The CDR3 protein is CAWRPTRAGINEQYF. The DNA of the CDR3 is TGTGCCTGGAGACCAACTCGGGCAGGGATAAACGAGCAGTACTTC.

The J gene is TRBJ2-3, the V gene TRBV10-3; D remains ambiguous. V lost 3 bases and J 8 bases, leaving 18 bases between the germline ends. The CDR3 loop spans 15 amino acids. In germline, CDR1 is ENHRY, CDR2 SYGVKD. CDR3 DNA: TGTGCCATCAGTGACCTACTTGGAGAAGGTTTTACGCAGTATTTT. This codes for CAISDLLGEGFTQYF.

Ten or more counts support this clone. Distinct nucleotide sequences in the sample also encode this CDR3. The V gene is TRBV4-1, the J gene TRBJ2-3; perhaps TRBD1 as D (5 bases). The CDR3 loop spans 18 amino acids. Trimming cost V 0 bases and J 0 bases, with 16 bases left between them. Germline V gene sequence: CDR1 MGHRA, CDR2 YSYEKL. The CDR3 DNA reads as TGCGCCAGCAGCCAAGAGCCGCTCAGGGTGAGGAGCACAGATACGCAGTATTTT. Protein: CASSQEPLRVRSTDTQYF.

This chain uses TRBV10-3 with TRBJ2-7, with TRBD1 as a possible D gene (5 bases). The CDR3 loop spans 15 amino acids. V was clipped by 8 bases and J by 2 bases, with 19 bases between them. CDR1 and CDR2 from the germline V gene are ENHRY and SYGVKD. DNA for the CDR3: TGTGCCATCGGTTGGTCAGGGAAGGTTGCCTACGAGCAGTACTTC. Residues: CAIGWSGKVAYEQYF.

The CDR3 protein is CASSLLAGALDTQYF. The CDR3 DNA follows: TGCGCCAGCAGTTTGCTAGCGGGAGCGTTAGATACGCAGTATTTT. The chain combines TRBV4-1 with TRBJ2-3; 10 bases are a match to TRBD2. CDR1 and CDR2 from the germline V gene are MGHRA and YSYEKL. V trimming: 6 bases; J trimming: 5 bases; junction bases outside the gene matches: 8. There are 15 residues in the CDR3.

This clone was seen at least ten times. The gene calls are TRBV5-4 and TRBJ2-1, with 8 bases lining up with TRBD2. The CDR3 spans 15 residues. Germline CDR1 reads SGHNT; CDR2 reads YYREEE (reference sequence). Germline trimming cut 2 bases from V and 10 bases from J; bases unmatched to any gene: 11. This chain's CDR3 is CASSFGLAGSREQFF. The CDR3 nucleotides read TGTGCCAGCAGCTTCGGGCTAGCGGGTAGCAGAGAGCAGTTCTTC.

This rearrangement joins TRBV7-9 to TRBJ2-1; D possibly corresponds to TRBD2 (6 bases). This CDR3 contains 14 residues. Germline CDR1 is SEHNR and CDR2 is FQNEAQ (reference sequence). V lost 5 bases to trimming and J lost 5 bases, with 13 bases between them. The chain's CDR3 is CASSRGTQHNEQFF. The CDR3, as DNA: TGTGCCAGCAGCCGGGGGACCCAGCACAATGAGCAGTTCTTC.

This clone was seen only a few times. The chain combines TRBV2 with TRBJ2-1; 8 nucleotides match TRBD1. The germline V gene encodes CDR1 SNHLY and CDR2 FYNNEI. This CDR3 has 13 residues. With 7 bases clipped from V and 8 bases from J, the junction kept 7 bases outside the gene matches. The CDR3 DNA is TGTGCCAGCAATGGACAGGGATTGGATGAGCAGTTCTTC. It yields the protein CASNGQGLDEQFF. The full variable domain, its missing parts supplied by reference TRBV2 and TRBJ2-1, is EPEVTQTPSHQVTQMGQEVILRCVPISNHLYFYWYRQILGQKVEFLVSFYNNEISEKSEIFDDQFSVERPDGSNFTLKIRSTKLEDSAMYFCASNGQGLDEQFFGPGTRLTVL.

V and J are TRBV19 and TRBJ1-5, with D hard to call. Trimming removed 2 bases at V and 6 bases at J, with 5 bases between. In germline, CDR1 is LNHDA, CDR2 SQIVND (reference sequence). The length of the CDR3 is 12 residues. The CDR3 DNA reads as TGTGCCAGTAGTATAATTAGTCAGCCCCAGCATTTT. Encoded protein: CASSIISQPQHF.

The chain combines TRBV6-6 with TRBJ2-4; 12 bases agree with TRBD2. Germline V gene lookup returns CDR1 MNHNY and CDR2 SVGAGI (reference sequence). CDR3 length: 15 amino acids. J lost 9 bases, V lost 5 bases, and 8 bases had no gene match. This chain's CDR3 is CASSKTSGGRGIQYF. The CDR3, as DNA: TGTGCCAGCAGTAAGACTAGCGGGGGACGGGGCATTCAGTACTTC.

The chain carries TRBV29-1 and TRBJ2-7; D is undetermined. The CDR3 runs 13 residues. Germline CDR1 reads SQVTM; CDR2 reads ANQGSEA. V gave up 4 bases and J gave up 3 bases, with 13 bases separating them. The CDR3, as DNA: TGCAGCGTTGGAGGAATACACCTCTACGAGCAGTACTTC. Translated, it gives CSVGGIHLYEQYF.

This chain joins TRBV27 and TRBJ2-7; tentatively, D is TRBD2 (6 bases). The CDR3 has 13 amino acids. Germline CDR1 MNHEY, CDR2 SMNVEV (reference sequence). Trimming removed 7 bases at V and 2 bases at J, with 12 bases between. The CDR3, as DNA: TGTGCCAGCAAGGGACTTACGACCTACGAGCAGTACTTC. Protein sequence: CASKGLTTYEQYF.